The 10 T cell receptor beta chains reported below all come from one sample, sequenced in a study of blood T cells in healthy people across ages. Then a second PCR, running roughly 7 to 12 cycles, was carried out with a sample-barcoded 5' primer and a J-beta primer mix. TCRdb re-called the 5' RACE reads through MiXCR, storing one row per CDR3 protein. The profile shows hundreds of thousands of distinct CDR3 sequences, roughly 53% of them singletons. Sequencing input: blood. All receptors derive from a man aged 55-75 years in good health.

The chain has TRBV12-3 or TRBV12-4 and TRBJ1-1, with TRBD1 as a possible D gene (6 bases). With 8 bases removed from V and 8 bases from J, the gap between germline ends came to 12 bases. This CDR3 is built from 11 residues. DNA of the CDR3: TGTGCCAGCGGTACGACAGGCGAAGCTTTCTTT. Its translation: CASGTTGEAFF.

This clonotype was observed a handful of times. The DNA for the CDR3 is TGTGCCAGCAGTCCCAGAGGGTTCGGGGAGCAGTTCTTC. Protein product: CASSPRGFGEQFF. The chain couples TRBV12-3 or TRBV12-4 to TRBJ2-1; tentatively, D is TRBD2 (5 bases). The CDR3 runs to 13 residues. V was trimmed by 5 bases and J by 10 bases, leaving 15 bases between them.

V and J are TRBV11-3 and TRBJ2-5; TRBD1 is a possible D gene (5 bases). CDR1 and CDR2 (germline): SGHNT, YENEEA. The V end was cut by 3 bases, the J end by 4 bases, with 15 bases between. The CDR3 runs to 15 residues. As DNA, the CDR3 is TGTGCCAGCAGCTTTCGCCAGGGCGAAATAGAGACCCAGTACTTC. Residues: CASSFRQGEIETQYF.

The rearrangement uses TRBV2 and TRBJ2-1; possibly TRBD2 for D (5 bases). The CDR3 runs to 15 residues. The ends were cut back, 3 bases at V and 4 bases at J, with 13 bases in the middle. Germline values: CDR1 SNHLY, CDR2 FYNNEI. The CDR3 here is CASSDGLALYNEQFF. The CDR3 bases are TGTGCCAGCAGTGACGGCTTAGCGCTTTACAATGAGCAGTTCTTC. Complete variable domain (other parts from reference TRBV2 and TRBJ2-1): EPEVTQTPSHQVTQMGQEVILRCVPISNHLYFYWYRQILGQKVEFLVSFYNNEISEKSEIFDDQFSVERPDGSNFTLKIRSTKLEDSAMYFCASSDGLALYNEQFFGPGTRLTVL.

This chain connects TRBV6-1 to TRBJ1-4; D may be TRBD1 (6 bases). V shed 4 bases and J shed 2 bases, with 11 bases lying between them. Germline-derived CDR1 and CDR2 are MNHNS and SASEGT. This CDR3 region has 15 residues. The CDR3 loop reads CASSVGHPTNEKLFF. DNA of the CDR3: TGTGCCAGCAGTGTGGGACACCCCACTAATGAAAAACTGTTTTTT.

In this sample, this clonotype turned up many times. This chain links TRBV6-1 with TRBJ1-4; 8 bases fit TRBD1. The V gene's germline CDR1 is MNHNS and CDR2 SASEGT. CDR3 size: 15 residues. V was pared by 7 bases and J by 3 bases, with 7 bases of the junction left unmatched. The CDR3 DNA sequence: TGTGCCAGCACCCCATTGGGACAGGCTAATGAAAAACTGTTTTTT. Protein product: CASTPLGQANEKLFF.

V gene TRBV12-3 or TRBV12-4 combines with J gene TRBJ1-6; tentatively, D is TRBD1 (5 bases). The CDR3 covers 13 residues. The V end lost 5 bases, the J end lost 12 bases, and 14 bases lay between the germline ends. The CDR3 spells CASSPGDRRPLHF. As DNA, the CDR3 is TGTGCCAGCAGTCCCGGGGACCGCCGACCCCTCCACTTT.

The chain links TRBV7-9 to TRBJ1-2; possible D gene TRBD1, 6 bases. Germline values: CDR1 SEHNR, CDR2 FQNEAQ (reference sequence). The V and J ends lost 1 base and 6 bases respectively, with 12 bases between them. The CDR3 has 14 amino acids. Here the CDR3 DNA reads TGTGCCAGCAGCTTAGAGGGGGTTCTAAATGGCTACACCTTC. Its translation is CASSLEGVLNGYTF.

The chain employs TRBV5-1 and TRBJ2-5; D is unresolved. Deletions cut 7 bases from V and 2 bases from J, with 12 bases between. The CDR3 extends over 13 amino acids. The germline V gene has CDR1 SGHRS and CDR2 YFSETQ. Here the CDR3 DNA reads TGCGCCAGCGGGGAAGGGTCTCAAGAGACCCAGTACTTC. Its protein product is CASGEGSQETQYF. The variable domain in full, with the rest retrieved from reference TRBV5-1 and TRBJ2-5, is KAGVTQTPRYLIKTRGQQVTLSCSPISGHRSVSWYQQTPGQGLQFLFEYFSETQRNKGNFPGRFSGRQFSNSRSEMNVSTLELGDSALYLCASGEGSQETQYFGPGTRLLVL.

The rearrangement joins TRBV20-1 to TRBJ2-7; D uncertain. This CDR3 contains 13 residues. The V and J ends lost 6 bases and 6 bases respectively, with 18 bases between them. Germline V CDR1 and CDR2: DFQATT, SNEGSKA (reference sequence). Here the CDR3 DNA reads TGCAGTGCCCGAGACTTCTTTCCAAGCGAGCAGTACTTC. This gives the protein CSARDFFPSEQYF.